These 12 T cell receptor beta chains share one sample of origin, sequenced in a study of shared clonotypes between healthy human individuals. Clones were sequenced by immunoSEQ multiplex PCR, and TCRdb holds only the in-frame ones, with some missing. The sample has over 950,000 clones, roughly 77% seen once. The sample consisted of memory CD4+ T cells from PBMCs. Subset described: CD45RA-negative fraction. These receptors were taken from a man aged 18 to 30 in good health. Some clones in this sample may be carry-over from other donors' samples.

V is TRBV4-1 and J is TRBJ2-5; the D is unclear. This CDR3 comprises 14 residues. Germline loops: CDR1 MGHRA, CDR2 YSYEKL. V was cut by 1 base and J by 7 bases, with 13 bases left in between. The CDR3 loop reads CASSQVPGSGTQYF. For the CDR3, the DNA is TGCGCCAGCAGCCAAGTCCCTGGGTCAGGGACCCAGTACTTC.

This sequence joins TRBV5-6 and TRBJ1-2; no definite D call. This CDR3 spans 16 amino acids. Trimming shortened V by 0 bases and J by 8 bases, and 20 bases separated the two germline ends. Germline V gives CDR1 SGHDT, CDR2 YYEEEE. The CDR3 loop reads CASSLVLGWHGEGYTF. In nucleotides, the CDR3 is TGTGCCAGCAGCTTGGTTCTAGGTTGGCACGGTGAGGGCTACACCTTC.

The rearrangement uses TRBV30 and TRBJ2-5, with 8 bases aligning to TRBD2. The J call may not be correct, given that the DNA end is closer to TRBJ2-7. Germline V gene sequence: CDR1 GTSNPN, CDR2 SVGIG (reference sequence). The CDR3 has 16 residues. In DNA, the CDR3 is TGTGCCTGGACCCCCCCCCGACTAGCGATCACCTACGAGCAGTACTTC. Protein product: CAWTPPRLAITYEQYF.

This chain links TRBV28 with TRBJ2-5; TRBD1 or TRBD2 may be the D gene (5 bases each). Trimming shortened V by 7 bases and J by 1 base, and 13 bases separated the two germline ends. The CDR3 sequence is 14 residues long. CDR1 and CDR2 from the germline V gene are MDHEN and SYDVKM. CDR3 sequence (DNA): TGTGCCAGCACCGATGGGACGGTCCAAGAGACCCAGTACTTC. It specifies CASTDGTVQETQYF.

This chain joins TRBV9 and TRBJ2-6; D is unresolved. CDR1 and CDR2 from the germline V gene are SGDLS and YYNGEE. The V end was cut by 3 bases, the J end by 4 bases, with 23 bases between. This CDR3 is built from 19 residues. This chain's CDR3 is CASSGGPTQSRLGANVLTF. The CDR3 nucleotides are TGTGCCAGCAGCGGAGGCCCGACGCAAAGTCGGTTGGGGGCCAACGTCCTGACTTTC.

This chain joins TRBV6-1 and TRBJ1-1; a weak D match, TRBD1 (5 bases). The V end lost 3 bases, the J end lost 1 base, and 12 bases lay between the germline ends. This CDR3 region has 15 residues. Per germline, CDR1 MNHNS and CDR2 SASEGT. The DNA of the CDR3 is TGTGCCAGCAGTGAGCTACGGGGGACGAACACTGAAGCTTTCTTT. Protein product: CASSELRGTNTEAFF.

The chain employs TRBV11-2 and TRBJ2-1, with TRBD1 matching over 10 bases. The V segment lost 5 bases and the J segment 2 bases; nucleotides outside the gene matches: 3. The germline CDR1 and CDR2 sequences are SGHAT and FQNNGV. The CDR3 is made up of 15 amino acids. The CDR3 DNA reads as TGTGCCAGCAGCCTCGGACAGGGGGCCTACAATGAGCAGTTCTTC. This sequence encodes CASSLGQGAYNEQFF.

The V gene is TRBV29-1, the J gene TRBJ2-6; D uncertain. The germline V gene has CDR1 SQVTM and CDR2 ANQGSEA. Trimming cost V 7 bases and J 2 bases, with 12 bases left between them. The CDR3 extends over 14 amino acids. The CDR3 DNA follows: TGCAGCGCCTATATAGCCACTGGGGCCAACGTCCTGACTTTC. Translated: CSAYIATGANVLTF. Using reference TRBV29-1 and TRBJ2-6 for the parts outside the CDR3, the full variable domain is SAVISQKPSRDICQRGTSLTIQCQVDSQVTMMFWYRQQPGQSLTLIATANQGSEATYESGFVIDKFPISRPNLTFSTLTVSNMSPEDSSIYLCSAYIATGANVLTFGAGSRLTVL.

The chain uses TRBV9 and TRBJ2-7; perhaps TRBD1 as D (5 bases). Germline loops: CDR1 SGDLS, CDR2 YYNGEE. CDR3 length equals 15 residues. The germline V and J ends were trimmed by 1 base and 3 bases, with 14 bases remaining between them. DNA for the CDR3: TGTGCCAGCAGCGTAACCCCAGCAGGGATCTACGAGCAGTACTTC. It yields the protein CASSVTPAGIYEQYF.

The V call is TRBV7-8, the J call TRBJ2-2; no firm D call. The germline V and J ends were trimmed by 3 bases and 0 bases, with 2 bases remaining between them. CDR3 length: 13 amino acids. The germline V gene has CDR1 SGHVS and CDR2 FQNEAQ. The chain's CDR3 is CASSFSNTGELFF. Here the CDR3 DNA reads TGTGCCAGCAGCTTCTCGAACACCGGGGAGCTGTTTTTT.

The DNA for the CDR3 is TGTGCCAGCAGCTCCTTAATGGGGACAGGAGGGAGCGAGCAGTACTTC. Residues: CASSSLMGTGGSEQYF. V gene TRBV11-2 combines with J gene TRBJ2-7; 8 bases fit TRBD1. The germline gives CDR1 SGHAT, CDR2 FQNNGV. The CDR3 length is 16 residues. V dropped 4 bases and J dropped 6; count of bases not matched to a gene: 14.

The V gene is TRBV4-2, the J gene TRBJ1-4; D may be TRBD1 (6 bases). V was cut by 3 bases and J by 4 bases, with 12 bases left in between. The CDR3 extends over 15 amino acids. CDR1 is LGHNA and CDR2 is YNFKEQ in the germline V gene. The DNA of the CDR3 is TGTGCCAGCAGCCACGGACAGTCCTTTAATGAAAAACTGTTTTTT. Its translation is CASSHGQSFNEKLFF.